This paragraph reports one T cell receptor beta chain. The sample comes from a study of blood T cell repertoires in COVID-19. Study background: Sites across the United States, Italy and Spain contributed samples from acute and convalescent COVID-19. T cells, B-cell-depleted T cells, or PBMCs provided the cDNA or gDNA that served as material.

The CDR3 sequence is 11 residues long. Germline lookup yields CDR1 SQVTM and CDR2 ANQGSEA. V was trimmed by 7 bases and J by 2 bases, leaving 8 bases between them. Original processing methods: Reference gene primer amplification gave nucleated cell count estimates. Using immunoSEQ multiplex PCR, the repertoire was profiled, and TCRdb retains in-frame clones only, with some absent. From that table come the V and J calls and clone size; the DNA was used to work out D and trimming. Of 150,000 to 200,000 clones in the sample, 81% were seen once. The sample consisted of peripheral blood. The TCR originated in a human donor in a cohort sampled during active COVID-19. The rearrangement links TRBV29-1 to TRBJ2-5; tentative D call: TRBD1 (5 bases). CDR3 amino acids: CSARQQETQYF. The CDR3, as DNA: TGCAGCGCTAGACAGCAAGAGACCCAGTACTTC.